These T cell receptor beta chains were read from a single sample in a study of shared clonotypes between healthy human individuals. The repertoire was sequenced with immunoSEQ multiplex PCR; TCRdb's copy has only in-frame clones and lacks some. Of 1.4 million or so clones listed, approximately 98.5% are singletons. Sequences were obtained from naive CD4+ T cells sorted from blood. The receptors derive from a young man in good health. Each CDR3 is given with its conserved first and last residue. A D gene is named only where the DNA matches it firmly. Clone size is stated in some rows and not others, as once, few, many or a class when expanded.

clone_size j_call v_call d_call cdr3_aa cdr3_nt
- TRBJ2-1 TRBV28 - CASSLGDSSNEQFF TGTGCCAGCAGTTTAGGGGACTCATCCAATGAGCAGTTCTTC
- TRBJ2-5 TRBV6-6 - CASSRDLIQYF TGTGCCAGCAGCAGGGACTTGATCCAGTACTTC
- TRBJ2-7 TRBV11-2 - CASSLQLERGFEQYF TGTGCCAGCAGCTTACAGCTGGAAAGAGGATTCGAGCAGTACTTC
- TRBJ2-2 TRBV19 TRBD2 CASSILGGRNTGELFF TGTGCCAGTAGTATATTGGGCGGGAGAAACACCGGGGAGCTGTTTTTT
- TRBJ1-1 TRBV5-4 - CASSSMIQLGPEAFF TGTGCCAGCAGCTCTATGATCCAACTTGGGCCTGAAGCTTTCTTT
- TRBJ1-2 TRBV6-6 TRBD1 CASSKDRGLTNYGYTF TGTGCCAGCAGCAAGGACAGGGGGCTAACTAACTATGGCTACACCTTC
- TRBJ2-1 TRBV5-4 TRBD2 CASSLRTSGSNEQFF TGTGCCAGCAGCTTGAGGACTAGCGGGAGCAATGAGCAGTTCTTC
- TRBJ1-5 TRBV5-1 TRBD1 CASSLVPLQGANQPQHF TGCGCCAGCAGCTTGGTCCCCCTACAGGGGGCAAATCAGCCCCAGCATTTT
- TRBJ2-7 TRBV7-9 - CASSLRTPEQYF TGTGCCAGCAGCTTAAGGACACCCGAGCAGTACTTC
- TRBJ2-4 TRBV7-2 - CASSLGVGLAKNIQYF TGTGCCAGCAGCTTAGGAGTCGGGTTAGCCAAAAACATTCAGTACTTC
- TRBJ2-1 TRBV27 TRBD2 CASSQRTSGRAVNEQFF TGTGCCAGCAGTCAACGGACTAGCGGGAGGGCCGTCAATGAGCAGTTCTTC
- TRBJ2-7 TRBV27 TRBD2 CASRDYYEQYF TGTGCCTCTCGGGACTACTACGAGCAGTACTTC
once TRBJ2-7 TRBV11-1 TRBD1 CASNRDRGSYEQYF TGTGCCAGCAACCGGGACAGGGGGTCATACGAGCAGTACTTC